One sample yielded the 21 T cell receptor beta chains listed below, sequenced in a study of blood T cell repertoires in COVID-19. The table came from immunoSEQ multiplex PCR; TCRdb's copy has only in-frame clones and leaves some out. The table shows 180,000 or so clones, with 86% occurring only once. Sequencing input: peripheral blood. The receptor source for this set is an older man with acute or convalescent COVID-19.

The chain employs TRBV28 and TRBJ2-7; the match to TRBD1 covers 9 bases. The V gene end was trimmed by 6 bases and the J gene end by 3 bases; junction bases not matched to a gene: 3. This CDR3 has 13 residues. Germline CDR1 is MDHEN and CDR2 is SYDVKM. This chain's CDR3 is CASRQGAYYEQYF. The CDR3 DNA is TGTGCCAGCAGACAGGGGGCGTACTACGAGCAGTACTTC.

This sequence joins TRBV2 and TRBJ2-7; D gene uncertain. CDR3 length equals 14 residues. Between the trimmed V and J ends, which lost 4 bases and 0 bases, there was a span of 10 bases. The germline gives CDR1 SNHLY, CDR2 FYNNEI. The CDR3 DNA follows: TGTGCCAGCAGTGGATCTAAACCCTCCTACGAGCAGTACTTC. Translation: CASSGSKPSYEQYF. Full variable domain (missing parts from reference TRBV2 and TRBJ2-7): EPEVTQTPSHQVTQMGQEVILRCVPISNHLYFYWYRQILGQKVEFLVSFYNNEISEKSEIFDDQFSVERPDGSNFTLKIRSTKLEDSAMYFCASSGSKPSYEQYFGPGTRLTVT.

The rearrangement uses TRBV5-8 and TRBJ2-5; maybe TRBD2 (6 bases). From germline, CDR1 is SGHTS and CDR2 YDEGEE. The V end lost 4 bases, the J end lost 4 bases, and 17 bases lay between the germline ends. The CDR3 is made up of 15 amino acids. The CDR3 spells CASSGGREQGETQYF. The CDR3 nucleotides read TGTGCCAGCAGCGGAGGCCGGGAGCAGGGAGAGACCCAGTACTTC. Full variable domain (rest looked up from reference TRBV5-8 and TRBJ2-5): EAGVTQSPTHLIKTRGQQATLRCSPISGHTSVYWYQQALGLGLQFLLWYDEGEERNRGNFPPRFSGRQFPNYSSELNVNALELEDSALYLCASSGGREQGETQYFGPGTRLLVL.

V gene TRBV7-9 combines with J gene TRBJ2-5, with D possibly being TRBD1 (6 bases). CDR1 and CDR2 from the germline V gene are SEHNR and FQNEAQ (reference sequence). The CDR3 totals 15 residues. V lost 2 bases to trimming and J lost 4 bases, with 14 bases between them. CDR3: CASSLTAGARETQYF. The DNA for the CDR3 is TGTGCCAGCAGCTTAACGGCAGGGGCGCGAGAGACCCAGTACTTC. The variable domain in full, completed from reference TRBV7-9 and TRBJ2-5, reads DTGVSQNPRHKITKRGQNVTFRCDPISEHNRLYWYRQTLGQGPEFLTYFQNEAQLEKSRLLSDRFSAERPKGSFSTLEIQRTEQGDSAMYLCASSLTAGARETQYFGPGTRLLVL.

The chain recombines TRBV4-1 with TRBJ2-6; D gene uncertain. CDR3 length: 12 amino acids. The V and J ends lost 10 bases and 0 bases respectively, with 4 bases between them. From germline, CDR1 is MGHRA and CDR2 YSYEKL. The CDR3 nucleotides are TGCGCCACCGGCTCTGGGGCCAACGTCCTGACTTTC. Translating it yields CATGSGANVLTF.

The genes are TRBV9 and TRBJ2-5; D remains ambiguous. The CDR3 sequence is 14 residues long. V was pared by 3 bases and J by 4 bases, with 13 bases between. Looked up from germline, CDR1 is SGDLS and CDR2 is YYNGEE. CDR3 DNA sequence: TGTGCCAGCAGCGACGGGTCTGTCGCAGAGACCCAGTACTTC. This gives the protein CASSDGSVAETQYF.

V gene TRBV4-3 combines with J gene TRBJ2-1; 11 bases line up with TRBD1. Germline V gives CDR1 LGHNA, CDR2 YSLEER. The CDR3 covers 15 residues. With 5 bases clipped from V and 4 bases from J, the junction kept 4 bases outside the gene matches. CDR3 residues: CASSEDRGLYNEQFF. CDR3 coding DNA: TGCGCCAGCAGCGAGGACAGGGGGCTGTACAATGAGCAGTTCTTC.

This clone was detected once. The chain joins TRBV20-1 to TRBJ2-5; 8 bases line up with TRBD1. CDR1 DFQATT and CDR2 SNEGSKA come from the germline V gene (reference sequence). The CDR3 loop spans 13 amino acids. Unmatched junction bases numbered 7, after V lost 6 bases and J lost 4 bases. The CDR3 here is CSASLQGGETQYF. The CDR3, as DNA: TGCAGTGCAAGTCTACAGGGGGGAGAGACCCAGTACTTC.

CDR3 amino acids: CASSPTVPAVFYGYTF. The CDR3, as DNA: TGTGCCAGCAGCCCGACAGTCCCCGCGGTTTTCTATGGCTACACCTTC. This rearrangement joins TRBV7-3 to TRBJ1-2, with D perhaps TRBD1 (5 bases). The V end was cut by 5 bases, the J end by 4 bases, with 20 bases between. The germline CDR1 and CDR2 sequences are SGHTA and FQGTGA. The CDR3 length is 16 residues.

The V call is TRBV27, the J call TRBJ2-7, with D unresolved. CDR1 and CDR2 (germline): MNHEY, SMNVEV (reference sequence). The CDR3 has 14 amino acids. V lost 5 bases to trimming and J lost 3 bases, with 14 bases between them. The CDR3 protein is CASSPRDWFYEQYF. The CDR3 nucleotides read TGTGCCAGCAGTCCCCGAGACTGGTTCTACGAGCAGTACTTC.

The chain employs TRBV6-6 and TRBJ2-7; the match to TRBD1 covers 7 bases. This CDR3 is built from 16 residues. Germline CDR1 MNHNY, CDR2 SVGAGI (reference sequence). The ends lost 4 bases at V and 4 bases at J; junction bases unmatched: 13. The CDR3 loop is CASSSHADRVRYEQYF. The CDR3 DNA reads as TGTGCCAGCAGTTCCCATGCCGACAGGGTTCGTTACGAGCAGTACTTC.

The J gene is TRBJ2-2, the V gene TRBV5-1; D is uncertain. Germline CDR1 reads SGHRS; CDR2 reads YFSETQ. There are 14 residues in the CDR3. V dropped 3 bases and J dropped 1 base, with 7 bases sitting between them. The CDR3 DNA follows: TGCGCCAGCAGCTCCGGGTGGAACACCGGGGAGCTGTTTTTT. The encoded protein is CASSSGWNTGELFF. Together with reference TRBV5-1 and TRBJ2-2, the CDR3 gives the full variable domain: KAGVTQTPRYLIKTRGQQVTLSCSPISGHRSVSWYQQTPGQGLQFLFEYFSETQRNKGNFPGRFSGRQFSNSRSEMNVSTLELGDSALYLCASSSGWNTGELFFGEGSRLTVL.

V gene TRBV7-9 combines with J gene TRBJ2-7; possible D gene TRBD1, 7 bases. Trimming stripped 3 bases from V and 9 bases from J, with 18 bases between. Germline CDR1 and CDR2: SEHNR and FQNEAQ (reference sequence). The CDR3 runs to 14 residues. For the CDR3, the DNA is TGTGCCAGCAGCTTGGGGGGACAGTGGTTCGGGCAGTACTTC. Its protein is CASSLGGQWFGQYF.

V is TRBV9 and J is TRBJ1-6; tentative D call: TRBD1 (5 bases). CDR1 and CDR2 from the germline V gene are SGDLS and YYNGEE. Trimming removed 0 bases from V and 5 bases from J, with 9 bases in between. The CDR3 runs 15 residues. This chain's CDR3 is CASSVGGQHNSPLHF. CDR3 sequence (DNA): TGTGCCAGCAGCGTAGGGGGCCAACATAATTCACCCCTCCACTTT.

The chain carries TRBV10-3 and TRBJ1-1, with a weak D call TRBD1 (6 bases). From germline, CDR1 is ENHRY and CDR2 SYGVKD. Trimming cost V 6 bases and J 3 bases, with 14 bases left between them. This CDR3 has 14 amino acids. The CDR3 loop is CAISEQGSDTEAFF. The CDR3 coding sequence is TGTGCCATCAGCGAACAGGGTTCGGACACTGAAGCTTTCTTT.

This clone was seen once. The V call is TRBV5-1, the J call TRBJ2-2; unclear D gene. Germline lookup yields CDR1 SGHRS and CDR2 YFSETQ. The CDR3 sequence is 14 residues long. Trimming removed 2 bases from V and 0 bases from J, with 5 bases in between. The CDR3 region is CASSLSANTGELFF. DNA of the CDR3: TGCGCCAGCAGCTTATCAGCGAACACCGGGGAGCTGTTTTTT.

V is TRBV5-1 and J is TRBJ1-1, with D perhaps matching TRBD1 (6 bases). CDR3 length: 13 amino acids. CDR1 and CDR2 from the germline V gene are SGHRS and YFSETQ. V lost 3 bases and J 5 bases, leaving 11 bases between the germline ends. The CDR3 protein is CASSSRQETEAFF. The CDR3 DNA is TGCGCCAGCAGCTCTAGACAGGAGACTGAAGCTTTCTTT.

This rearrangement joins TRBV10-3 to TRBJ1-4; tentatively, D is TRBD1 (6 bases). Trimming pared 8 bases from V and 6 bases from J, leaving 13 bases between. The germline V gene has CDR1 ENHRY and CDR2 SYGVKD. CDR3 size: 13 residues. The CDR3 bases are TGTGCCATCGGCCGGGACATGGATGAAAAACTGTTTTTT. It encodes CAIGRDMDEKLFF.

The rearrangement joins TRBV5-1 to TRBJ1-2, with 10 bases identical to TRBD1. The V segment lost 1 base and the J segment 4 bases; nucleotides outside the gene matches: 13. Germline lookup yields CDR1 SGHRS and CDR2 YFSETQ. The CDR3 runs to 18 residues. The CDR3 sequence: CASSLNWDRGSGGYGYTF. CDR3 bases: TGCGCCAGCAGCTTGAATTGGGACAGGGGTTCCGGGGGCTATGGCTACACCTTC. The variable domain in full, with the rest retrieved from reference TRBV5-1 and TRBJ1-2, is KAGVTQTPRYLIKTRGQQVTLSCSPISGHRSVSWYQQTPGQGLQFLFEYFSETQRNKGNFPGRFSGRQFSNSRSEMNVSTLELGDSALYLCASSLNWDRGSGGYGYTFGSGTRLTVV.

This clone has only a few counts. V usage is TRBV3-1 (or the pseudogene TRBV3-2) and J usage is TRBJ2-5; D is possibly TRBD2 (5 bases). The V gene's germline CDR1 is LGHDT and CDR2 YNNKEL (reference sequence). Trimming pared 4 bases from V and 7 bases from J, leaving 7 bases between. The CDR3 has 11 amino acids. CDR3 protein: CASSLGGTQYF. The CDR3 DNA follows: TGTGCCAGCAGCCTTGGAGGGACCCAGTACTTC.

The chain joins TRBV5-1 to TRBJ1-3; D is unresolved. Germline V gives CDR1 SGHRS, CDR2 YFSETQ. V was shortened by 4 bases and J by 3 bases, with 5 bases between the two germline ends. The CDR3 covers 12 residues. CDR3 sequence: CASSLYGNTIYF. The CDR3 nucleotides are TGCGCCAGCAGCCTATATGGAAACACCATATATTTT.